Listed here are 9 T cell receptor beta chains from one sample, sequenced in a study of lymphopenia after photon versus proton radiotherapy. Here immunoSEQ multiplex PCR was the method, and the copy in TCRdb shows in-frame clones only, minus some. Seen here are about 20,000 clones, about nine tenths observed once, and the top ten hold roughly 10%. Sequencing used peripheral blood, obtained from a patient treated with proton-based radiotherapy. The receptors were sampled from a man aged 65 to 85 with pancreatic cancer.

The chain couples TRBV11-2 to TRBJ1-1; D is possibly TRBD1 (5 bases). Germline assignment: CDR1 SGHAT and CDR2 FQNNGV. The CDR3 is made up of 14 amino acids. V was trimmed by 4 bases and J by 3 bases, leaving 12 bases between them. CDR3 nucleotide sequence: TGTGCCAGCAGCTCCCAACAGGTGTACACTGAAGCTTTCTTT. Protein sequence: CASSSQQVYTEAFF.

V gene TRBV6-5 combines with J gene TRBJ1-2, with a weak D call TRBD1 (6 bases). Trimming left V 6 bases short and J 4 bases short, with 15 bases between. This CDR3 is built from 14 residues. Germline CDR1 MNHEY, CDR2 SVGAGI. The CDR3 DNA sequence: TGTGCCAGCAGGTCCACAGGGTCTGGCTATGGCTACACCTTC. It yields the protein CASRSTGSGYGYTF.

The chain employs TRBV25-1 and TRBJ1-1; perhaps TRBD1 as D (5 bases). Per germline, CDR1 MGHDK and CDR2 SYGVNS. The V end was cut by 6 bases, the J end by 6 bases, with 14 bases between. The CDR3 runs 13 residues. The chain's CDR3 is CASRRDGSSEAFF. The DNA of the CDR3 is TGTGCCAGCAGACGGGACGGTAGTTCTGAAGCTTTCTTT. Together with reference TRBV25-1 and TRBJ1-1, the CDR3 gives the full variable domain: EADIYQTPRYLVIGTGKKITLECSQTMGHDKMYWYQQDPGMELHLIHYSYGVNSTEKGDLSSESTVSRIRTEHFPLTLESARPSHTSQYLCASRRDGSSEAFFGQGTRLTVV.

This rearrangement joins TRBV5-4 to TRBJ1-5; D unclear. The CDR3 has 16 amino acids. Germline V CDR1 and CDR2: SGHNT, YYREEE (reference sequence). V lost 5 bases to trimming and J lost 2 bases, with 17 bases between them. This chain's CDR3 is CASSPGGVGGNQPQHF. The CDR3 DNA follows: TGTGCCAGCAGTCCCGGCGGGGTTGGGGGCAATCAGCCCCAGCATTTT.

This clone showed up just a few times. The V call is TRBV6-1, the J call TRBJ2-1; D remains unclear. The germline V gene has CDR1 MNHNS and CDR2 SASEGT. This CDR3 has 13 residues. Trimming shortened V by 0 bases and J by 13 bases, and 13 bases separated the two germline ends. This chain's CDR3 is CASSEALQRSQFF. DNA of the CDR3: TGTGCCAGCAGTGAAGCGCTTCAGAGGTCCCAGTTCTTC.

The V gene is TRBV4-1, the J gene TRBJ1-4; D is perhaps TRBD1 (5 bases). Trimming removed 4 bases from V and 13 bases from J, with 22 bases in between. CDR3 length: 15 amino acids. The V gene's germline CDR1 is MGHRA and CDR2 YSYEKL. CDR3 loop: CASSRKGREGEVLFF. CDR3 nucleotide sequence: TGCGCCAGCAGCCGAAAGGGCAGGGAGGGTGAGGTACTGTTTTTT.

The rearrangement links TRBV9 to TRBJ1-2; D is unclear. CDR3 length: 13 residues. V was pared by 0 bases and J by 6 bases, with 9 bases between. Per the germline V gene, CDR1 is SGDLS and CDR2 is YYNGEE. The CDR3 sequence is CASSVEGINGYTF. CDR3 nucleotide sequence: TGTGCCAGCAGCGTAGAGGGAATAAATGGCTACACCTTC.

The chain carries TRBV5-4 and TRBJ2-2; no clear D gene. V was pared by 0 bases and J by 3 bases, with 9 bases between. The CDR3 consists of 15 residues. Per the germline V gene, CDR1 is SGHNT and CDR2 is YYREEE (reference sequence). CDR3 amino acids: CASSLARADTGELFF. As DNA, the CDR3 is TGTGCCAGCAGCTTGGCACGGGCCGACACCGGGGAGCTGTTTTTT.

The chain links TRBV2 to TRBJ2-1, with D possibly matching TRBD1 (5 bases). V was pared by 5 bases and J by 3 bases, with 8 bases between. The CDR3 has 13 residues. Germline CDR1 reads SNHLY; CDR2 reads FYNNEI. The CDR3 DNA reads TGTGCCAGCAGTAGGGGCGGCTACAATGAGCAGTTCTTC. Its protein is CASSRGGYNEQFF.